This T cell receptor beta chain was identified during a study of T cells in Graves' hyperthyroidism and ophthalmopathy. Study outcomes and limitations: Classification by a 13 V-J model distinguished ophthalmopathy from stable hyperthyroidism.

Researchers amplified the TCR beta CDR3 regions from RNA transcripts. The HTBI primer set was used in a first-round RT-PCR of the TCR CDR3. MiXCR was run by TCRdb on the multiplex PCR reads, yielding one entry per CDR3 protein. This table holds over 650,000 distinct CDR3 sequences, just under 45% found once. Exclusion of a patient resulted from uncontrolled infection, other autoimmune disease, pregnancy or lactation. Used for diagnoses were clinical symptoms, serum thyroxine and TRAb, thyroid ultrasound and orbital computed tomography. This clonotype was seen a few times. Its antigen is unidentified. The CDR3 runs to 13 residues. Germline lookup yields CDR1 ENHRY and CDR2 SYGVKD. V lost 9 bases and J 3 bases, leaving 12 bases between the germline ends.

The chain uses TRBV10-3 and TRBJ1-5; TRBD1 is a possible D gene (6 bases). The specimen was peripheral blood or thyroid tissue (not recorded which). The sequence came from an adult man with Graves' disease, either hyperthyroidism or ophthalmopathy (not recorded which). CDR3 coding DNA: TGTGCCATGGGGGCAGGCAACAATCAGCCCCAGCATTTT. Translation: CAMGAGNNQPQHF.